This TCR beta chain was documented in a study of T cell changes during pregnancy in multiple sclerosis. The assay was immunoSEQ multiplex PCR, and TCRdb's table has in-frame clones only and misses some. The table lists about 110,000 clones, 91% of them singletons. The CDR3 runs 15 residues. The germline CDR1 and CDR2 sequences are SNHLY and FYNNEI. Trimming took off 7 bases at V and 3 bases at J, with 13 bases between the two ends. The clonotype originates from a female donor with multiple sclerosis, enrolled in a pregnancy study. V and J are TRBV2 and TRBJ2-6; D may be TRBD2 (7 bases). This specimen was peripheral blood, taken before pregnancy. The CDR3 DNA is TGTGCCAGCACCCGGGGGGCCGGTGGGGCCAACGTCCTGACTTTC. It specifies CASTRGAGGANVLTF.